Below, 13 T cell receptor beta chains from the same sample are listed, as sequenced in a study of T cells in women clearing cervical HPV infection. Only in-frame clones appear in the TCRdb table, and some are missing; sequencing was by immunoSEQ multiplex PCR. The sample holds 30,000 to 35,000 clones. The sequenced sample consisted of blood buffy coat. The receptor source for this set is a woman between 18 and 69 years old with a cervical HPV16 infection that either progressed to CIN3+ or cleared (not recorded which).

Concerning this clone: The sequence runs out 3 residues before the end of the CDR3; the remainder is reconstructed from the germline J gene. This chain connects TRBV2 to TRBJ2-5; D might be TRBD2 (6 bases). The V end lost 3 bases, the J end lost 1 base, and 9 bases lay between the germline ends. CDR1 SNHLY and CDR2 FYNNEI come from the germline V gene. CDR3 length: 14 residues. The CDR3 bases that were read are TGTGCCAGCAGTGATTGGAGGGCCCAAGAGACC. Residues: CASSDWRAQET. The whole CDR3 region reads CASSDWRAQETQYF. Based on the CDR3 plus reference TRBV2 and TRBJ2-5, the full variable domain is EPEVTQTPSHQVTQMGQEVILRCVPISNHLYFYWYRQILGQKVEFLVSFYNNEISEKSEIFDDQFSVERPDGSNFTLKIRSTKLEDSAMYFCASSDWRAQETQYFGPGTRLLVL.

Points on this clone: Read data end 3 residues before the CDR3 end; the end is taken from the germline J gene. The sample contains more than one DNA sequence encoding this CDR3. The rearrangement links TRBV19 to TRBJ1-5; D gene ambiguous. The CDR3 contains 14 residues. CDR1 and CDR2 from the germline V gene are LNHDA and SQIVND (reference sequence). V lost 3 bases, J lost 0 bases, and 6 bases lay in between. Partial CDR3 DNA: TGTGCCAGTAGTATCGACATTAGCAATCAGCCC. It translates to CASSIDISNQP. The full CDR3 protein reads CASSIDISNQPQHF. Using reference TRBV19 and TRBJ1-5 for the parts outside the CDR3, the full variable domain is DGGITQSPKYLFRKEGQNVTLSCEQNLNHDAMYWYRQDPGQGLRLIYYSQIVNDFQKGDIAEGYSVSREKKESFPLTVTSAQKNPTAFYLCASSIDISNQPQHFGDGTRLSIL.

A remark on this clone: The CDR3 extends 3 residues past the end of the read, so its final part is completed from the germline J gene. J is TRBJ2-7 and V is TRBV5-1; no clear D. V was pared by 0 bases and J by 2 bases, with 15 bases between. Per germline, CDR1 SGHRS and CDR2 YFSETQ. This CDR3 contains 16 residues. The CDR3 reads CASSLDFSNEAYEQYF. The DNA read from the CDR3 is TGCGCCAGCAGCTTGGATTTCTCAAACGAGGCCTACGAG.

To note about this clone: The CDR3 end is not reached by the read, which stops 3 residues before it; the germline J gene fills it in. This chain uses TRBV6-2 or TRBV6-3 with TRBJ2-4; D is tentatively TRBD1 or TRBD2 (5 bases each). The CDR3 contains 13 residues. Germline lookup yields CDR1 MNHEY and CDR2 SVGEGT. With 7 bases removed from V and 1 base from J, the gap between germline ends came to 8 bases. The CDR3 loop reads CASTEGAKNIQYF. CDR3 DNA (partial): TGTGCCAGCACTGAGGGGGCCAAAAACATT.

With regard to this clone: The CDR3 extends 3 residues past the end of the read, so its final part is completed from the germline J gene. This chain links TRBV7-6 with TRBJ1-2; D is possibly TRBD1 (6 bases). CDR3 length: 15 amino acids. Trimming removed 4 bases from V and 4 bases from J, with 16 bases in between. Germline CDR1 is SGHVS and CDR2 is FNYEAQ. The sequenced CDR3 bases are TGTGCCAGCAGCTCCGCGCCAGGGGACGGCTATGGC. Its protein is CASSSAPGDGYG. The entire CDR3 reads CASSSAPGDGYGYTF.

Notes on this clone: The CDR3 end falls 3 residues outside the read, so it is completed with the germline J gene. The chain joins TRBV5-1 to TRBJ2-3; 10 bases are shared with TRBD2. Germline V gene data show CDR1 as SGHRS and CDR2 as YFSETQ. This CDR3 contains 16 residues. V was clipped by 4 bases and J by 2 bases; unmatched bases: 7. The CDR3: CASSGLAGGFTDTQYF. Incomplete CDR3 DNA: TGCGCCAGCAGCGGATTAGCGGGAGGTTTCACAGATACG.

To note about this clone: The CDR3 is cut off 3 residues early in the read; its end comes from the germline J gene. V and J are TRBV7-9 and TRBJ1-5; D is unclear. Per germline, CDR1 SEHNR and CDR2 FQNEAQ (reference sequence). This CDR3 has 13 residues. Trimming removed 5 bases at V and 6 bases at J, with 11 bases between. CDR3 DNA, as far as it was read: TGTGCCAGCAGCCCCCCCACGGGTCAGCCC. Protein: CASSPPTGQP. The whole CDR3 is CASSPPTGQPQHF.

In the case of this clone: The missing CDR3 end, 3 residues past where the read stops, is filled in from the germline J gene. V usage is TRBV7-2 and J usage is TRBJ1-5, with 7 bases fitting TRBD1. J was trimmed by 4 bases and V by 4 bases; bases with no gene match: 4. The CDR3 has 14 amino acids. The germline CDR1 and CDR2 sequences are SGHTA and FQGNSA. CDR3 DNA (partial): TGTGCCAGCAGCTCCTCCAGGGGGAATCAGCCC. Amino acids: CASSSSRGNQP. The complete CDR3 reads CASSSSRGNQPQHF.

To note about this clone: The read comes to an end 3 residues before the CDR3 does, leaving the germline J gene to fill in the end. The J gene is TRBJ2-2, the V gene TRBV5-6; the D gene could be TRBD1 or TRBD2 (6 bases each). The CDR3 is 15 amino acids. The germline gives CDR1 SGHDT, CDR2 YYEEEE. V lost 2 bases to trimming and J lost 6 bases, with 14 bases between them. CDR3 DNA, as far as it was read: TGTGCCAGCAGCTTCCGGCAGGGGAGGTCCGGGGAG. This gives the protein CASSFRQGRSGE. The whole CDR3 protein reads CASSFRQGRSGELFF.

In regard to this clone: The read ends 3 residues early relative to the CDR3; the germline J gene fills the gap. The chain combines TRBV15 with TRBJ1-2; D is ambiguous. The CDR3 has 15 amino acids. V was pared by 3 bases and J by 4 bases, with 15 bases between. Germline V gives CDR1 LNHNV, CDR2 YYDKDF (reference sequence). CDR3 protein: CATSSEGRLGYGYTF. The CDR3 DNA, read in part, is TGTGCCACCAGCAGCGAAGGGCGCCTCGGCTATGGC.

As regards this clone: The DNA ends 3 residues before the CDR3 does, and the rest of the CDR3 is filled in from the germline J gene. V gene TRBV5-1 combines with J gene TRBJ2-3; TRBD2 agrees at 8 bases. The CDR3 length is 15 residues. The V gene's germline CDR1 is SGHRS and CDR2 YFSETQ. The V and J ends lost 7 bases and 6 bases, in that order; junction bases with no gene match: 13. CDR3 DNA, as far as it was read: TGCGCCAGCGCCCCGGAGGGGACTAGGACGGATACG. Its protein is CASAPEGTRTDT. The full CDR3 protein reads CASAPEGTRTDTQYF.

Comment on this clone: The read halts 3 residues ahead of the CDR3 end, with the missing end drawn from the germline J gene. V is TRBV29-1 and J is TRBJ2-7; maybe TRBD1 (6 bases). Germline V gene sequence: CDR1 SQVTM, CDR2 ANQGSEA. V lost 5 bases and J lost 6, with 23 bases in between. The CDR3 extends over 15 amino acids. The CDR3 bases that were read are TGCAGCGTTAAGGATCAGGACAGTCGTTCAGGCGAG. Translating gives CSVKDQDSRSGE. The entire CDR3 is CSVKDQDSRSGEQYF.

About this clone itself: The CDR3 end lies 3 residues beyond the end of the read and is filled in from the germline J gene. The chain joins TRBV12-3 or TRBV12-4 to TRBJ2-5; 10 positions match TRBD2. This CDR3 is 17 amino acids long. The V segment lost 2 bases and the J segment 5 bases; nucleotides outside the gene matches: 11. The DNA read from the CDR3 is TGTGCCAGCAGTTTATCCCGCGAGCGGGGGGGCCGGGAGACC. Encoded protein: CASSLSRERGGRET. The full CDR3 protein is CASSLSRERGGRETQYF.